This T cell receptor (beta chain) came from a study of T cell repertoires in cytomegalovirus infection. Overall study context: In public TCR beta signatures, there were indications of both CMV infection and matching HLA type. Regarding the study as a whole: Summed public TCR beta family frequency identified CMV carriers bearing the relevant HLA.

Trimming cost V 3 bases and J 0 bases, with 14 bases left between them. The CDR3 is 16 amino acids. Germline values: CDR1 MDHEN, CDR2 SYDVKM. One entry per CDR3 protein results from TCRdb running MiXCR on the reads. The sample consists of some 150,000 distinct CDR3 sequences, 5.5% to 8% of them appearing once. This clonotype was detected many times. Its antigen is still unknown. This receptor was taken from a human donor in good health (CMV status not recorded). Some clones in this sample may be carry-over from other donors' samples. The specimen was PBMCs. The genes are TRBV28 and TRBJ2-5; D not resolved. The CDR3 reads CASSFFRRSYQETQYF. The CDR3, as DNA: TGTGCCAGCAGTTTCTTTAGGCGATCGTACCAAGAGACCCAGTACTTC. The complete variable domain, with remaining parts taken from reference TRBV28 and TRBJ2-5, reads DVKVTQSSRYLVKRTGEKVFLECVQDMDHENMFWYRQDPGLGLRLIYFSYDVKMKEKGDIPEGYSVSREKKERFSLILESASTNQTSMYLCASSFFRRSYQETQYFGPGTRLLVL.